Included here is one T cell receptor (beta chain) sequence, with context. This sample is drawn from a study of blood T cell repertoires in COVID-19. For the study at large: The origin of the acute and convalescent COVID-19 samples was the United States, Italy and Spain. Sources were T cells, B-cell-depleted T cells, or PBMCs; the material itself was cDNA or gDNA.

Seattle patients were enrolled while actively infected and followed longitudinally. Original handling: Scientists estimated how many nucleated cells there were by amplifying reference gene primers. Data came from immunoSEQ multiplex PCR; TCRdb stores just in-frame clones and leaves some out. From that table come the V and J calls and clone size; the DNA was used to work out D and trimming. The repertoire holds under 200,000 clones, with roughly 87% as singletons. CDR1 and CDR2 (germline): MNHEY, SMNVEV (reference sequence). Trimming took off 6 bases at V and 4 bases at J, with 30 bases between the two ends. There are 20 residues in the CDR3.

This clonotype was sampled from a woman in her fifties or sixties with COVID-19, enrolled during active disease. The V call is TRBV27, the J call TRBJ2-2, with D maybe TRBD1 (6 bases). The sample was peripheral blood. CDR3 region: CASRRFVTEVGRGSTGELFF. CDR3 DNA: TGTGCCAGCAGGCGATTTGTAACGGAGGTGGGCAGGGGAAGCACCGGGGAGCTGTTTTTT.